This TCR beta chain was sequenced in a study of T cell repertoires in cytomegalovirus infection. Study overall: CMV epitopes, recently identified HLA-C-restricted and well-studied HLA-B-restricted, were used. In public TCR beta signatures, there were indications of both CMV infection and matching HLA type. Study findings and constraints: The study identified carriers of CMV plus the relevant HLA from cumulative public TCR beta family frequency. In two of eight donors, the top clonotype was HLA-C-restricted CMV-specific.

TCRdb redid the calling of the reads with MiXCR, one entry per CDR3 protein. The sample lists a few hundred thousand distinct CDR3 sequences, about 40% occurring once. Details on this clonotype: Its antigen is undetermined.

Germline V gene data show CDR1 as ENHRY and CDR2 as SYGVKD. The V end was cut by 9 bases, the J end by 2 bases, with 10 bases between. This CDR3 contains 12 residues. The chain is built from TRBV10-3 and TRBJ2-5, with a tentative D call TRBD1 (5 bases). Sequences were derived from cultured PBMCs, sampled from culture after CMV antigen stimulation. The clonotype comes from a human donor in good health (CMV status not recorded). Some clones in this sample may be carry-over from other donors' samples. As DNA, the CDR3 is TGTGCCATATCAGGGTCTCAAGAGACCCAGTACTTC. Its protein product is CAISGSQETQYF.